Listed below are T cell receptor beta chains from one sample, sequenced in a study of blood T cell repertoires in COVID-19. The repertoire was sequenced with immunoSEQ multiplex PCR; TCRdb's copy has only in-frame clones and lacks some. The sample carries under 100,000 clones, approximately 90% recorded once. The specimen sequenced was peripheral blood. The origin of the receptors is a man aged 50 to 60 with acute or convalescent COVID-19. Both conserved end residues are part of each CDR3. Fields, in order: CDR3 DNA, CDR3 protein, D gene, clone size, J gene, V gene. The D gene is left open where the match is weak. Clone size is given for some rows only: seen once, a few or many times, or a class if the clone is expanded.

DNA: TGTGCCTGGAGTGGGGGAGAAGGAAACACCATATATTTT
CDR3: CAWSGGEGNTIYF
D: -
size: once
J: TRBJ1-3
V: TRBV30

DNA: TGTGCCAGCACACAGGGGGCGTACGCAGATACGCAGTATTTT
CDR3: CASTQGAYADTQYF
D: TRBD1
size: -
J: TRBJ2-3
V: TRBV19

DNA: TGTGCCAGCAGTTACTCGAGTCTAGACGAGCAGTACTTC
CDR3: CASSYSSLDEQYF
D: -
size: -
J: TRBJ2-7
V: TRBV6-5

DNA: TGTGCCAGCAGACGACTAGACAATGAGCAGTTCTTC
CDR3: CASRRLDNEQFF
D: -
size: -
J: TRBJ2-1
V: TRBV2

DNA: TGTGCCAGCTCACCACGGCAGGGGGACAACACCGGGGAGCTGTTTTTT
CDR3: CASSPRQGDNTGELFF
D: TRBD1
size: -
J: TRBJ2-2
V: TRBV18

DNA: TGCGCCAGCAGCTTGCGGTCTGGCGGGGGCACAGATACGCAGTATTTT
CDR3: CASSLRSGGGTDTQYF
D: -
size: -
J: TRBJ2-3
V: TRBV5-1

DNA: TGTGCCAGCAGCCCAGTTAACAGGAATCAGCCCCAGCATTTT
CDR3: CASSPVNRNQPQHF
D: -
size: -
J: TRBJ1-5
V: TRBV3-1/TRBV3-2

DNA: TGTGCCAGCAACTCTCCCCGGGATTATAATGAAAAACTGTTTTTT
CDR3: CASNSPRDYNEKLFF
D: -
size: -
J: TRBJ1-4
V: TRBV6-5

DNA: TGTGCCAGCGTCAGGGGAGCGGGAGGTGAGCAGTTCTTC
CDR3: CASVRGAGGEQFF
D: TRBD2
size: -
J: TRBJ2-1
V: TRBV6-5

DNA: TGTGCCAGCAGTTGGGCAGGGAATCAGCCCCAGCATTTT
CDR3: CASSWAGNQPQHF
D: -
size: -
J: TRBJ1-5
V: TRBV12-3/TRBV12-4

DNA: TGTGCCAGCAATGGGAGGACTAGCGGTATCTACGAGCAGTACTTC
CDR3: CASNGRTSGIYEQYF
D: TRBD2
size: -
J: TRBJ2-7
V: TRBV6-6

DNA: TGTGCCAGCAGTTTGGACAGTATGAACACTGAAGCTTTCTTT
CDR3: CASSLDSMNTEAFF
D: -
size: -
J: TRBJ1-1
V: TRBV25-1

DNA: TGTGCCAGCAGCCAAGGAGCGGCGAACACCGGGGAGCTGTTTTTT
CDR3: CASSQGAANTGELFF
D: -
size: -
J: TRBJ2-2
V: TRBV4-2

DNA: TGTGCCAGCAGCCCCCGGTTAGGGTTAGCGGGAGGTCCATCTGGGGCCAACGTCCTGACTTTC
CDR3: CASSPRLGLAGGPSGANVLTF
D: TRBD2
size: -
J: TRBJ2-6
V: TRBV27

DNA: TGTGCCAGCAGTTTATATTCTAGCGGGACTGTCTACAATGAGCAGTTCTTC
CDR3: CASSLYSSGTVYNEQFF
D: TRBD2
size: -
J: TRBJ2-1
V: TRBV27

DNA: TGCGCCAGCAGCCAAGATCGATGGGGGACAGGGGGCAAAAACATTCAGTACTTC
CDR3: CASSQDRWGTGGKNIQYF
D: TRBD1
size: -
J: TRBJ2-4
V: TRBV4-3

DNA: TGTGCCAGCAGCGTCGTCGGGGGGAAATCCTACAATGAGCAGTTCTTC
CDR3: CASSVVGGKSYNEQFF
D: TRBD2
size: -
J: TRBJ2-1
V: TRBV11-3

DNA: TGTGCCAGCAGCTCCAGTGGACAGGGTGCAGGAAACACCATATATTTT
CDR3: CASSSSGQGAGNTIYF
D: TRBD1
size: -
J: TRBJ1-3
V: TRBV9